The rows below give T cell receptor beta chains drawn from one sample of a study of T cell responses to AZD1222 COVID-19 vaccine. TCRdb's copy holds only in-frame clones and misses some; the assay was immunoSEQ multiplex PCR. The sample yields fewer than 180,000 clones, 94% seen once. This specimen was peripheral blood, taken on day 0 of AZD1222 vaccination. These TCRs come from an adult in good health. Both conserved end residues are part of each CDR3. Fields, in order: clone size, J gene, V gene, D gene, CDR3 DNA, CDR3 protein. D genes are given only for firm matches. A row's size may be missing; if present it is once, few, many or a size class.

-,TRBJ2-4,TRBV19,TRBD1,TGTGCCAGTAGTATGAACAGGGGCGACATTCAGTACTTC,CASSMNRGDIQYF
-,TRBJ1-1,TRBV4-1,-,TGCGCCAGCAGCTCCCTACAGGTGGACACTGAAGCTTTCTTT,CASSSLQVDTEAFF
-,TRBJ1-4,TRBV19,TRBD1,TGTGCCAGTAGGGATCGAGGGGGCGAGGAAAAACTGTTTTTT,CASRDRGGEEKLFF
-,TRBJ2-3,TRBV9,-,TGTGCCAGCAGCGCCGGGAATTTAGATACGCAGTATTTT,CASSAGNLDTQYF
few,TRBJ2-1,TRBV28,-,TGTGCCAGCAGTCGGACGTCTTTGTCCAATGAGCAGTTCTTC,CASSRTSLSNEQFF
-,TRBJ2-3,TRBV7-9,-,TGTGCCAGCAGCTTGGAGGGCGATACAGATACGCAGTATTTT,CASSLEGDTDTQYF
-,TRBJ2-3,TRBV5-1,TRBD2,TGCGCCAGCAGCTTTCTAGCGGGGGGAACAGATACGCAGTATTTT,CASSFLAGGTDTQYF
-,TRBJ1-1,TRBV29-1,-,TGCAGCGTTGAAGATTTGGACACTGAAGCTTTCTTT,CSVEDLDTEAFF
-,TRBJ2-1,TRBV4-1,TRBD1,TGCGCCAGCAGCCAGGGACAGGGAAAGAGCTCCTACAATGAGCAGTTCTTC,CASSQGQGKSSYNEQFF
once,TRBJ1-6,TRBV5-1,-,TGCGCCAGCAGCTTGGCCGGGGTTAGCTCCTATAATTCACCCCTCCACTTT,CASSLAGVSSYNSPLHF
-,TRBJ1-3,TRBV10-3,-,TGTGCCATCAGTGTGAATTCTGGAAACACCATATATTTT,CAISVNSGNTIYF
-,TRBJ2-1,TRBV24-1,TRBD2,TGTGCCACCAGTCCTATAACGCGGGGAGCGGGGCCGAGCACGGATGAGCAGTTCTTC,CATSPITRGAGPSTDEQFF
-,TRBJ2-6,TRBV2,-,TGTGCCAGATTAAACAGGGTTGGGGCCAACGTCCTGACTTTC,CARLNRVGANVLTF
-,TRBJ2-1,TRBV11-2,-,TGTGCCAGCAGCCTACTCAGCTCCTACAATGAGCAGTTCTTC,CASSLLSSYNEQFF
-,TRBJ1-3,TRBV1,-,TGCACCAGCAGACCGGACCTCACCGGTGGTGGAAACACCATATATTTT,CTSRPDLTGGGNTIYF
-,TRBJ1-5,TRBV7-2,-,TGTGCCAGCAGCTTAGGATTGGGCTTGAGCAATCAGCCCCAGCATTTT,CASSLGLGLSNQPQHF
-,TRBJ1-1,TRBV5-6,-,TGTGCCAGCAGCAAGGGACCGAACACTGAAGCTTTCTTT,CASSKGPNTEAFF
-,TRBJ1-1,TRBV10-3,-,TGTGCCATCAGCCTCTCGCGGGAGCAGTTGGAGAACACTGAAGCTTTCTTT,CAISLSREQLENTEAFF
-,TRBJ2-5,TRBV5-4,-,TGTGCCAGCAGCTTGGTAGGGGTACCGGTGACCCAGTACTTC,CASSLVGVPVTQYF
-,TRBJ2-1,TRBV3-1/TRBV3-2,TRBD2,TGTGCCAGCAGCCAAGAACGGGAGGGGGATGAGCAGTTCTTC,CASSQEREGDEQFF
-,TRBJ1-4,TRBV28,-,TGTGTCTTGACGCCTCCAGGATCTAATGAAAAACTGTTTTTT,CVLTPPGSNEKLFF
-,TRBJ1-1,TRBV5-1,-,TGCGCCAGCAGCTGGGGGGCGCTGGAGGGGTTCTTAATGAACACTGAAGCTTTCTTT,CASSWGALEGFLMNTEAFF
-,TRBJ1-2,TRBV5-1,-,TGCGCCAGCAGCTTCAACAGGAGCAGCTCCTATGGCTACACCTTC,CASSFNRSSSYGYTF
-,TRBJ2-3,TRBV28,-,TGTGCCAGCAGACTGATTATTAACACAGATACGCAGTATTTT,CASRLIINTDTQYF
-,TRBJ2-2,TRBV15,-,TGTGCCTCCCGGGGCCTGCCGAACACCGGGGAGCTGTTTTTT,CASRGLPNTGELFF
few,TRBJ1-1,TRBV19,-,TGTGCCAGTAGTATCGGCAGGTGGGGAGCTTTCTTT,CASSIGRWGAFF
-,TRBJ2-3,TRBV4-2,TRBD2,TGTGCCAGCAGCCAAGATCGGAGCTCTAGCGGGAGGTGGGCAGATACGCAGTATTTT,CASSQDRSSSGRWADTQYF
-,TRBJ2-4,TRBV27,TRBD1,TGTGCCAGCAGTCCAGCTCTCGGACAGGGGCTAAACATTCAGTACTTC,CASSPALGQGLNIQYF
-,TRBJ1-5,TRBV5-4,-,TGTGCCAGCAGCTCCTTTGGAGGCAATCAGCCCCAGCATTTT,CASSSFGGNQPQHF
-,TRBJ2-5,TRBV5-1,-,TGCGCCAGCAGCTTGATACCAAATTTGGGAGAGACCCAGTACTTC,CASSLIPNLGETQYF
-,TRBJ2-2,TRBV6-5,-,TGTGCCAGCAGCTTCGGGACACTTAACACCGGGGAGCTGTTTTTT,CASSFGTLNTGELFF
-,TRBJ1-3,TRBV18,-,TGTGCCAGCTCCTTCAGGGGTATATCTGGAAACACCATATATTTT,CASSFRGISGNTIYF
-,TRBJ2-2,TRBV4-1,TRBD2,TGCGCCAGCAGCCGAGCAGCGGGAAACCACGTCGGGGAGCTGTTTTTT,CASSRAAGNHVGELFF
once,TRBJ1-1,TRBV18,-,TGTGCCAGCTCACCTTGGGGAGACAGTGAAGCTTTCTTT,CASSPWGDSEAFF
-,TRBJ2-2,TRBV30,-,TGTGCCTGGAGTGTAGTCTCCGGGGAGCTGTTTTTT,CAWSVVSGELFF
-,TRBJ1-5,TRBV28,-,TGTGCCAGCAGACGACAGACCAATCAGCCCCAGCATTTT,CASRRQTNQPQHF
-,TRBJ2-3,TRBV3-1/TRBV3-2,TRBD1,TGTGCCAGCAGCCAAGAGTGGACAGGGGGCGCAGATACGCAGTATTTT,CASSQEWTGGADTQYF
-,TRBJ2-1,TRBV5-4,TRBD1,TGTGCCAGCAGCTTACCTCCGGGACAGGAAAACAATGAGCAGTTCTTC,CASSLPPGQENNEQFF
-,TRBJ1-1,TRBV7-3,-,TGTGCCAGCAGCTTAGATGGACGTTGGGGGACTGAAGCTTTCTTT,CASSLDGRWGTEAFF
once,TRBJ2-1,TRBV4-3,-,TGCGCCAGCAGCCAAGACTGGGACCCAGCCTACAATGAGCAGTTCTTC,CASSQDWDPAYNEQFF
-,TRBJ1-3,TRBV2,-,TGTGCCAGCGGAAGGGGGGACCGGGGAAACACCATATATTTT,CASGRGDRGNTIYF
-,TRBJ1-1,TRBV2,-,TGTGCCAGCAGTGATTCACTGGGCACTGAAGCTTTCTTT,CASSDSLGTEAFF
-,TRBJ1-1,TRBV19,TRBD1,TGTGCCAGTAGAAAGGCCCCCGGGACAGGAGATCGCAGGGCTTTCTTT,CASRKAPGTGDRRAFF